This TCR beta chain was observed in a study of T cell responses to AZD1222 COVID-19 vaccine. This clone has more than one count but fewer than ten. The method was immunoSEQ multiplex PCR; TCRdb's version includes in-frame clones alone and lacks a portion of them. The sample shows approximately 100,000 clones, roughly nine tenths of them seen only once. V dropped 0 bases and J dropped 4 bases, with 12 bases sitting between them. Germline-derived CDR1 and CDR2 are MNHEY and SVGAGI. The CDR3 loop spans 15 amino acids. The material sequenced was peripheral blood, taken on day 0 of AZD1222 vaccination. The receptor was isolated from an adult in good health. This chain joins TRBV6-5 and TRBJ2-5, with a weak D call TRBD1 (6 bases). CDR3 protein: CASSYSNARGETQYF. The DNA for the CDR3 is TGTGCCAGCAGTTACTCGAATGCCAGGGGAGAGACCCAGTACTTC.